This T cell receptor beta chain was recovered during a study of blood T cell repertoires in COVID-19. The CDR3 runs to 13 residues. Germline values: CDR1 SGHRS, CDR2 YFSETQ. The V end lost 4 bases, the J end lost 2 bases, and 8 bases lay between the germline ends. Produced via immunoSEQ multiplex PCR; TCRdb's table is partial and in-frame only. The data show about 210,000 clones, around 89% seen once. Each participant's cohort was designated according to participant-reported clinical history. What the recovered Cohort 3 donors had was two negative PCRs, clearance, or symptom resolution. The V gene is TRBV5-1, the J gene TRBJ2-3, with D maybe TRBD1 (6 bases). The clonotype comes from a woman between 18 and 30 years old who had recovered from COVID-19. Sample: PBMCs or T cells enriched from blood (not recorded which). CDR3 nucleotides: TGCGCCAGCAGCGGGGGCCCCACAGATACGCAGTATTTT. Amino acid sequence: CASSGGPTDTQYF.